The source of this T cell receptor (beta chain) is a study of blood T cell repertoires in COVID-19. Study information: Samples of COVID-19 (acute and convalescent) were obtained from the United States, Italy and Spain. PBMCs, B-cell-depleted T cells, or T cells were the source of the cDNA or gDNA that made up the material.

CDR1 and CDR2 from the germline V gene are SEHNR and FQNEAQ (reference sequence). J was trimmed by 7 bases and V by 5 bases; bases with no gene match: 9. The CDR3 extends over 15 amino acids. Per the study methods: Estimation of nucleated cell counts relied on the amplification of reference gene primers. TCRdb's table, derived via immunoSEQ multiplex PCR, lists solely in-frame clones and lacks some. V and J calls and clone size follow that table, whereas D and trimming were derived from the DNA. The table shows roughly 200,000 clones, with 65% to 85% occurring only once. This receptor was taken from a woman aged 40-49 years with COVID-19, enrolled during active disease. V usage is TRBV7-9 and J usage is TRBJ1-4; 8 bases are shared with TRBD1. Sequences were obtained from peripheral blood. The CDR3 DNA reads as TGTGCCAGCAGCCCGACCGGGACAGGAGGTGAAAAACTGTTTTTT. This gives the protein CASSPTGTGGEKLFF.